The present entry profiles one TCR beta chain with its context. The data were taken from a study of blood T cell repertoires in COVID-19. Study-level background: Samples taken during acute and convalescent COVID-19 were collected in the United States, Italy and Spain. T cells, B-cell-depleted T cells, or PBMCs provided the cDNA or gDNA that served as material.

Germline assignment: CDR1 SQVTM and CDR2 ANQGSEA. The CDR3 extends over 13 amino acids. With V trimmed by 0 bases and J by 7 bases, 4 bases remained unmatched. Original methodology: Amplified reference gene primers provided the basis for estimating nucleated cell counts. Clones were sequenced by immunoSEQ multiplex PCR, and TCRdb holds only the in-frame ones, with some missing. The DNA was the basis for D and trimming; V, J and clone size are from that table. In the table there are some 71,000 clones, around 90% of which are singletons. The sample consisted of peripheral blood. This TCR was recovered from a man between 50 and 59 years old with acute or convalescent COVID-19. This sequence joins TRBV29-1 and TRBJ1-2; 8 positions match TRBD1. The CDR3 region is CSVEEAGGFGYTF. CDR3 nucleotide sequence: TGCAGCGTTGAAGAGGCAGGGGGCTTTGGCTACACCTTC.